A selection of T cell receptor beta chains follows, all from one sample in a study of blood T cell repertoires in COVID-19. Using immunoSEQ multiplex PCR, the repertoire was profiled, and TCRdb retains in-frame clones only, with some absent. The table has roughly 91,000 clones, around four fifths seen once. Sequences were obtained from peripheral blood. These receptors came from a man in his 70s with acute or convalescent COVID-19. Each CDR3 is given with its conserved first and last residue. The D gene is left open where the match is weak. Clone size, where shown, is once, few, many, or a class for clones that have expanded.

j_gene: TRBJ1-3
abundance: -
d_gene: TRBD1
v_gene: TRBV19
CDR3aa: CASSRRGRNTIYF
CDR3nt: TGTGCCAGTAGCCGCAGGGGGAGAAACACCATATATTTT

j_gene: TRBJ1-2
abundance: -
d_gene: TRBD1
v_gene: TRBV27
CDR3aa: CASSLSGQGPYGYTF
CDR3nt: TGTGCCAGCAGTTTAAGTGGACAGGGGCCCTATGGCTACACCTTC

j_gene: TRBJ2-6
abundance: -
d_gene: TRBD1
v_gene: TRBV5-1
CDR3aa: CASSSQTGVFAWANVLTF
CDR3nt: TGCGCCAGCAGCTCTCAGACAGGGGTCTTCGCCTGGGCCAACGTCCTGACTTTC

j_gene: TRBJ1-2
abundance: once
d_gene: TRBD1
v_gene: TRBV15
CDR3aa: CATSREVGGEVYYGYTF
CDR3nt: TGTGCCACCAGCAGAGAGGTAGGGGGCGAAGTCTATTATGGCTACACCTTC

j_gene: TRBJ2-7
abundance: -
d_gene: -
v_gene: TRBV18
CDR3aa: CASSPGLSYEQYF
CDR3nt: TGTGCCAGCTCACCAGGGCTCTCCTACGAGCAGTACTTC

j_gene: TRBJ1-1
abundance: -
d_gene: -
v_gene: TRBV5-6
CDR3aa: CASSLEQGGTEAFF
CDR3nt: TGTGCCAGCAGCTTGGAGCAGGGCGGAACTGAAGCTTTCTTT

j_gene: TRBJ2-6
abundance: -
d_gene: TRBD1
v_gene: TRBV5-4
CDR3aa: CASSLSGTGPTGANVLTF
CDR3nt: TGTGCCAGCAGCTTGTCCGGGACAGGGCCCACTGGGGCCAACGTCCTGACTTTC

j_gene: TRBJ2-1
abundance: -
d_gene: -
v_gene: TRBV6-6
CDR3aa: CASTRGDSYNEQFF
CDR3nt: TGTGCCAGCACCAGGGGGGATTCCTACAATGAGCAGTTCTTC

j_gene: TRBJ1-2
abundance: -
d_gene: -
v_gene: TRBV6-6
CDR3aa: CASSKLQPYGYTF
CDR3nt: TGTGCCAGCAGTAAGCTACAGCCCTATGGCTACACCTTC

j_gene: TRBJ1-5
abundance: -
d_gene: -
v_gene: TRBV14
CDR3aa: CASSQGEEQPQHF
CDR3nt: TGTGCCAGCAGCCAAGGTGAGGAACAGCCCCAGCATTTT

j_gene: TRBJ1-4
abundance: -
d_gene: TRBD1
v_gene: TRBV27
CDR3aa: CASSPRQGANEKLFF
CDR3nt: TGTGCCAGCAGTCCGAGACAGGGGGCTAATGAAAAACTGTTTTTT

j_gene: TRBJ1-2
abundance: -
d_gene: -
v_gene: TRBV6-5
CDR3aa: CASSSGGIYYGYTF
CDR3nt: TGTGCCAGCAGTAGTGGAGGGATCTACTATGGCTACACCTTC

j_gene: TRBJ1-2
abundance: -
d_gene: TRBD1
v_gene: TRBV18
CDR3aa: CASSPGQGSNYGYTF
CDR3nt: TGTGCCAGCTCCCCGGGACAGGGGTCCAACTATGGCTACACCTTC

j_gene: TRBJ1-6
abundance: -
d_gene: -
v_gene: TRBV4-1
CDR3aa: CASSQGHPSSYNSPLHF
CDR3nt: TGCGCCAGCAGCCAAGGACACCCGAGCTCCTATAATTCACCCCTCCACTTT

j_gene: TRBJ2-3
abundance: -
d_gene: TRBD2
v_gene: TRBV3-1/TRBV3-2
CDR3aa: CASSQTSGGANTQYF
CDR3nt: TGTGCCAGCAGCCAGACTAGCGGGGGGGCGAATACGCAGTATTTT

j_gene: TRBJ2-7
abundance: -
d_gene: TRBD1
v_gene: TRBV18
CDR3aa: CASSPGQGFYEQYF
CDR3nt: TGTGCCAGCTCACCTGGACAGGGTTTCTACGAGCAGTACTTC

j_gene: TRBJ2-5
abundance: -
d_gene: -
v_gene: TRBV4-1
CDR3aa: CASSLTVTETQYF
CDR3nt: TGCGCCAGCAGCCTGACAGTAACTGAGACCCAGTACTTC

j_gene: TRBJ2-7
abundance: -
d_gene: TRBD1
v_gene: TRBV5-1
CDR3aa: CASSMTGGRDEQYF
CDR3nt: TGCGCCAGCAGCATGACAGGGGGCCGGGACGAGCAGTACTTC

j_gene: TRBJ2-1
abundance: -
d_gene: -
v_gene: TRBV5-5
CDR3aa: CASSFSTQGVEQFF
CDR3nt: TGTGCCAGCAGCTTTTCGACACAGGGCGTTGAGCAGTTCTTC

j_gene: TRBJ1-1
abundance: -
d_gene: -
v_gene: TRBV9
CDR3aa: CASSTNPSDMNTEAFF
CDR3nt: TGTGCCAGCAGCACTAACCCATCGGATATGAACACTGAAGCTTTCTTT

j_gene: TRBJ2-1
abundance: few
d_gene: -
v_gene: TRBV30
CDR3aa: CAWSVGVYEQFF
CDR3nt: TGTGCCTGGAGTGTTGGAGTCTATGAGCAGTTCTTC

j_gene: TRBJ2-1
abundance: few
d_gene: TRBD2
v_gene: TRBV6-5
CDR3aa: CACQTSGTYNEQFF
CDR3nt: TGTGCCTGTCAGACTAGCGGCACATACAATGAGCAGTTCTTC

j_gene: TRBJ2-1
abundance: -
d_gene: -
v_gene: TRBV2
CDR3aa: CASGLWGTPSENEQFF
CDR3nt: TGTGCCAGCGGATTATGGGGGACTCCGAGTGAGAATGAGCAGTTCTTC

j_gene: TRBJ1-3
abundance: -
d_gene: TRBD1
v_gene: TRBV30
CDR3aa: CASYDRAGRNTIYF
CDR3nt: TGTGCCTCCTACGACAGGGCCGGCAGAAACACCATATATTTT

j_gene: TRBJ2-1
abundance: -
d_gene: -
v_gene: TRBV5-1
CDR3aa: CASSFQGSSYNEQFF
CDR3nt: TGCGCCAGCAGCTTTCAGGGAAGCTCCTACAATGAGCAGTTCTTC

j_gene: TRBJ2-1
abundance: -
d_gene: TRBD2
v_gene: TRBV7-2
CDR3aa: CASSGRTSGGLPNEQFF
CDR3nt: TGTGCCAGCAGCGGACGGACTAGCGGGGGGCTCCCCAATGAGCAGTTCTTC

j_gene: TRBJ2-5
abundance: -
d_gene: -
v_gene: TRBV2
CDR3aa: CASSDNRRETQYF
CDR3nt: TGTGCCAGCAGTGATAACCGCCGGGAGACCCAGTACTTC

j_gene: TRBJ1-3
abundance: -
d_gene: TRBD1
v_gene: TRBV7-9
CDR3aa: CASSRTGVFNTIYF
CDR3nt: TGTGCCAGCAGCCGGACAGGGGTTTTCAACACCATATATTTT

j_gene: TRBJ2-2
abundance: -
d_gene: -
v_gene: TRBV9
CDR3aa: CASSVAGGPYTGELFF
CDR3nt: TGTGCCAGCAGCGTAGCCGGGGGGCCGTACACCGGGGAGCTGTTTTTT

j_gene: TRBJ1-6
abundance: -
d_gene: TRBD1
v_gene: TRBV25-1
CDR3aa: CASSPFQGTGMTPLHF
CDR3nt: TGTGCCAGCAGTCCATTCCAAGGGACAGGGATGACCCCCCTCCACTTT

j_gene: TRBJ2-2
abundance: -
d_gene: TRBD1
v_gene: TRBV14
CDR3aa: CASSQGWSGQYTGELFF
CDR3nt: TGTGCCAGCAGCCAAGGGTGGTCGGGACAGTACACCGGGGAGCTGTTTTTT

j_gene: TRBJ1-2
abundance: few
d_gene: TRBD1
v_gene: TRBV2
CDR3aa: CASSQDRGDGYTF
CDR3nt: TGTGCCAGCAGTCAAGACAGGGGGGATGGCTACACCTTC

j_gene: TRBJ1-2
abundance: -
d_gene: -
v_gene: TRBV3-1/TRBV3-2
CDR3aa: CASSRLQGSGGYTF
CDR3nt: TGTGCCAGCAGCCGCTTACAGGGTTCAGGGGGCTACACCTTC

j_gene: TRBJ2-1
abundance: -
d_gene: TRBD2
v_gene: TRBV4-2
CDR3aa: CASSHWGTSGANEQFF
CDR3nt: TGTGCCAGCAGCCACTGGGGGACTAGCGGTGCCAATGAGCAGTTCTTC

j_gene: TRBJ2-7
abundance: -
d_gene: TRBD1
v_gene: TRBV7-9
CDR3aa: CASSRGPSYEQYF
CDR3nt: TGTGCCAGCAGCAGGGGGCCCTCCTACGAGCAGTACTTC

j_gene: TRBJ2-1
abundance: -
d_gene: -
v_gene: TRBV7-9
CDR3aa: CASSLITLDRGEQFF
CDR3nt: TGTGCCAGCAGCTTAATTACACTAGACCGTGGTGAGCAGTTCTTC

j_gene: TRBJ2-2
abundance: -
d_gene: TRBD2
v_gene: TRBV6-5
CDR3aa: CASTSSGESTGELFF
CDR3nt: TGTGCCAGCACCTCAAGCGGGGAGAGCACCGGGGAGCTGTTTTTT

j_gene: TRBJ1-6
abundance: -
d_gene: -
v_gene: TRBV27
CDR3aa: CASSDSFSPLHF
CDR3nt: TGTGCCAGCAGTGACTCATTTTCACCCCTCCACTTT

j_gene: TRBJ2-1
abundance: -
d_gene: TRBD1
v_gene: TRBV28
CDR3aa: CASSLGTGFDEQFF
CDR3nt: TGTGCCAGCAGTTTGGGGACAGGGTTCGATGAGCAGTTCTTC

j_gene: TRBJ1-2
abundance: -
d_gene: -
v_gene: TRBV7-9
CDR3aa: CATSTPGFLGYTF
CDR3nt: TGTGCCACTAGTACTCCAGGGTTCCTTGGCTACACCTTC

j_gene: TRBJ2-3
abundance: -
d_gene: -
v_gene: TRBV5-1
CDR3aa: CASSLLGLYTDTQYF
CDR3nt: TGCGCCAGCAGCTTGCTGGGACTTTACACAGATACGCAGTATTTT

j_gene: TRBJ2-5
abundance: -
d_gene: -
v_gene: TRBV6-5
CDR3aa: CASSYSVADRETQYF
CDR3nt: TGTGCCAGCAGTTACTCGGTGGCAGACAGGGAGACCCAGTACTTC

j_gene: TRBJ2-6
abundance: -
d_gene: -
v_gene: TRBV5-6
CDR3aa: CASSLDSGLLGANVLTF
CDR3nt: TGTGCCAGCAGCTTGGACAGTGGTCTCTTAGGGGCCAACGTCCTGACTTTC

j_gene: TRBJ1-6
abundance: few
d_gene: -
v_gene: TRBV4-1
CDR3aa: CASSRPGDSPLHF
CDR3nt: TGCGCCAGCAGCCGCCCAGGGGATTCACCCCTCCACTTT

j_gene: TRBJ2-2
abundance: once
d_gene: TRBD1
v_gene: TRBV18
CDR3aa: CASSPTGGNTGELFF
CDR3nt: TGTGCCAGCTCACCCACAGGGGGAAACACCGGGGAGCTGTTTTTT

j_gene: TRBJ2-1
abundance: -
d_gene: TRBD1
v_gene: TRBV5-6
CDR3aa: CASSGAGQVRELF
CDR3nt: TGTGCCAGCAGCGGGGCCGGACAGGTCAGGGAGCTCTTC

j_gene: TRBJ2-2
abundance: -
d_gene: -
v_gene: TRBV9
CDR3aa: CASSVDYTGELFF
CDR3nt: TGTGCCAGCAGCGTTGACTACACCGGGGAGCTGTTTTTT

j_gene: TRBJ1-4
abundance: once
d_gene: -
v_gene: TRBV7-2
CDR3aa: CASSLAAAGGEKLFF
CDR3nt: TGTGCCAGCAGCTTAGCGGCGGCGGGAGGTGAAAAACTGTTTTTT

j_gene: TRBJ1-1
abundance: -
d_gene: TRBD1
v_gene: TRBV5-6
CDR3aa: CASSPVGQGVTEAFF
CDR3nt: TGTGCCAGCAGCCCGGTCGGACAGGGAGTCACTGAAGCTTTCTTT

j_gene: TRBJ1-5
abundance: once
d_gene: -
v_gene: TRBV11-2
CDR3aa: CASSFNSNQPQHF
CDR3nt: TGTGCCAGCAGCTTTAATAGCAATCAGCCCCAGCATTTT